These 13 T cell receptor beta chains were all obtained from the same sample, sequenced in a study of blood T cells in healthy people across ages. The authors ran a second PCR of about 7 to 11 cycles using a sample-barcoded 5' primer and a J-beta primer mix. One entry per CDR3 protein results from TCRdb running MiXCR on the 5' RACE reads. The sample carries roughly 800,000 distinct CDR3 sequences, about a quarter recorded once. In addition, the sample was reused for a study of T cells of mothers and their children.

The specimen sequenced was blood. Source of these receptors: a boy aged 5-17 years in good health.

V usage is TRBV6-4 and J usage is TRBJ2-1, with 10 bases that match TRBD1. Germline-derived CDR1 and CDR2 are MRHNA and SNTAGT. The CDR3 is made up of 12 amino acids. J lost 9 bases, V lost 9 bases, and 5 bases had no gene match. CDR3 in DNA: TGTGCCAGGGGACAGGGGAGGGCTGAGCAGTTCTTC. Protein sequence: CARGQGRAEQFF.

This clonotype was counted between two and nine times. The rearrangement joins TRBV5-1 to TRBJ2-1; 7 bases map to TRBD2. Germline-derived CDR1 and CDR2 are SGHRS and YFSETQ. The V segment lost 4 bases and the J segment 5 bases; nucleotides outside the gene matches: 6. The CDR3 length is 14 residues. The CDR3 DNA sequence: TGCGCCAGCAGCCCGGGACTAACCAACAATGAGCAGTTCTTC. Amino acids: CASSPGLTNNEQFF.

This clonotype was seen many times. V and J are TRBV28 and TRBJ1-4; TRBD1 is a possible D gene (5 bases). CDR1 and CDR2 from the germline V gene are MDHEN and SYDVKM. This CDR3 contains 15 residues. V was cut by 5 bases and J by 8 bases, with 18 bases left in between. The CDR3 nucleotides are TGTGCCAGCAGTCCGAAAAAACCGGGACCCGAAAAACTGTTTTTT. It is translated as CASSPKKPGPEKLFF.

This clonotype occurred a few times. The V gene is TRBV2, the J gene TRBJ1-2, with 8 bases aligning to TRBD1. The V and J ends lost 10 bases and 1 base, in that order; junction bases with no gene match: 11. This CDR3 comprises 15 residues. Looked up from germline, CDR1 is SNHLY and CDR2 is FYNNEI. CDR3 in DNA: TGTGCCACTCAGCCAGGGGGCACCTTTAACTATGGCTACACCTTC. Residues: CATQPGGTFNYGYTF.

Points on this clonotype: The junction shows a germline mismatch at one end, possibly a read error. This chain connects TRBV5-1 to TRBJ1-6, with D possibly matching TRBD1 (5 bases). From germline, CDR1 is SGHRS and CDR2 YFSETQ. The CDR3 runs to 15 residues. The chain's CDR3 is CASGLGDAYNSPLHF. Here the CDR3 DNA reads TGCGCCAGCGGCTTGGGGGATGCCTATAATTCACCCCTCCACTTT.

This clonotype was detected a few times. The J gene is TRBJ2-5, the V gene TRBV15, with D possibly TRBD1 on 5 matching bases. The CDR3 length is 17 residues. CDR1 and CDR2 (germline): LNHNV, YYDKDF (reference sequence). Trimming shortened V by 0 bases and J by 0 bases, and 14 bases separated the two germline ends. The CDR3 loop reads CATSRDPYAGYQETQYF. As DNA, the CDR3 is TGTGCCACCAGCAGAGATCCGTACGCAGGGTACCAAGAGACCCAGTACTTC.

The chain uses TRBV2 and TRBJ2-1; 8 bases fit TRBD2. The CDR3 spans 13 residues. Germline V CDR1 and CDR2: SNHLY, FYNNEI. Trimming removed 7 bases from V and 5 bases from J; junction bases left unmatched: 4. CDR3 sequence: CASNGLADNEQFF. CDR3 DNA sequence: TGTGCCAGCAATGGACTAGCTGACAATGAGCAGTTCTTC.

The V call is TRBV2, the J call TRBJ2-5; D is perhaps TRBD2 (6 bases). The CDR3 runs to 11 residues. V gave up 8 bases and J gave up 5 bases, with 9 bases separating them. Germline CDR1 is SNHLY and CDR2 is FYNNEI. CDR3 DNA sequence: TGTGCCAGCCTTGGGAGGGAGACCCAGTACTTC. Its protein product is CASLGRETQYF.

There are a few counts of this clonotype. This chain connects TRBV30 to TRBJ2-4; 8 bases fit TRBD1. From germline, CDR1 is GTSNPN and CDR2 SVGIG (reference sequence). The CDR3 consists of 13 residues. With 5 bases clipped from V and 4 bases from J, the junction kept 4 bases outside the gene matches. CDR3 protein: CAWAGGTKNIQYF. The DNA of the CDR3 is TGTGCCTGGGCAGGGGGCACAAAAAACATTCAGTACTTC.

The chain recombines TRBV20-1 with TRBJ2-7, with 7 nucleotides matching TRBD1. The germline CDR1 and CDR2 sequences are DFQATT and SNEGSKA (reference sequence). After removal of 6 bases from V and 1 base from J, the junction contained 9 bases not matched to a gene. This CDR3 region has 14 residues. The CDR3: CSAGDSLSSYEQYF. CDR3 coding DNA: TGCAGTGCGGGGGACAGCCTGTCATCCTACGAGCAGTACTTC.

This chain uses TRBV20-1 with TRBJ2-7; 7 bases match TRBD1. V dropped 3 bases and J dropped 0; count of bases not matched to a gene: 8. The germline CDR1 and CDR2 sequences are DFQATT and SNEGSKA (reference sequence). The CDR3 consists of 15 residues. The CDR3 DNA reads TGCAGTGCTAGGGACTTGGGGGACAGCTCCTACGAGCAGTACTTC. It specifies CSARDLGDSSYEQYF.

The table lists this clonotype with many counts. The rearrangement links TRBV5-1 to TRBJ1-5, with D perhaps TRBD1 (6 bases). Trimming left V 4 bases short and J 5 bases short, with 19 bases between. The CDR3 runs to 16 residues. Looked up from germline, CDR1 is SGHRS and CDR2 is YFSETQ. Here the CDR3 DNA reads TGCGCCAGCAGCCCGGATCCGGGGGGCCCTTATCAGCCCCAGCATTTT. This translates into CASSPDPGGPYQPQHF.

This clonotype was counted ten times or more. The chain uses TRBV27 and TRBJ2-5; unclear D gene. The V gene lost 4 bases and the J gene lost 2 bases, with 8 bases spanning the gap. In germline, CDR1 is MNHEY, CDR2 SMNVEV (reference sequence). The CDR3 length is 13 residues. As DNA, the CDR3 is TGTGCCAGCAGTTCCACACGTCAAGAGACCCAGTACTTC. Its translation: CASSSTRQETQYF.